This TCR beta chain comes out of a study of blood T cell repertoires in COVID-19. Study background: Donors in the United States, Italy and Spain gave samples during acute or convalescent COVID-19. T cells, B-cell-depleted T cells, or PBMCs supplied cDNA or gDNA.

The CDR3 has 15 amino acids. The V gene's germline CDR1 is MDHEN and CDR2 SYDVKM. The ends were cut back, 3 bases at V and 5 bases at J, with 13 bases in the middle. Per the original methods: It was from reference gene primer amplification that nucleated cell counts were estimated. TCRdb's table, derived via immunoSEQ multiplex PCR, lists solely in-frame clones and lacks some. V, J and clone size derive from that table, while D and trimming were established from the DNA sequence. In the table there are about 210,000 clones, around 82% of which are singletons. This receptor was identified in a woman aged 50 to 60 with acute or convalescent COVID-19. The chain links TRBV28 to TRBJ1-4, with D tentatively TRBD1 (6 bases). What was sequenced was peripheral blood. The CDR3 spells CASSFLGGRNEKLFF. The CDR3 DNA follows: TGTGCCAGCAGTTTCCTAGGGGGTAGAAATGAAAAACTGTTTTTT.